Listed below are T cell receptor beta chains from one sample, sequenced in a study of control samples from healthy donors and cancer patients. Repertoires were generated with immunoSEQ multiplex PCR, while TCRdb's copy carries only in-frame clones and drops some. Among 100,000 or so clones listed, 70% to 80% were seen once. Input material: blood. The receptor source for this set is a woman aged 25 to 39 in good health. CDR3s include the opening cysteine and the closing phenylalanine or tryptophan. The order of the fields is V gene, J gene, CDR3 protein.

>TRBV24-1|TRBJ2-1
CATSDSVAGGIYEQFF
>TRBV9|TRBJ2-2
CASSSSGEAGELFF
>TRBV2|TRBJ2-1
CASSRGGPVNEQFF
>TRBV6-5|TRBJ2-7
CASNRQGGRTYEQYF
>TRBV12-3/TRBV12-4|TRBJ2-2
CASSPARGELFF
>TRBV6-6|TRBJ1-1
CASRSERTVEAFF
>TRBV9|TRBJ1-2
CASSGGLGSNYGYTF
>TRBV4-2|TRBJ1-2
CASSRTGEYGYTF
>TRBV27|TRBJ2-7
CASSLSYNSYEQYF
>TRBV7-2|TRBJ1-1
CASSFKGAINTEAFF
>TRBV15|TRBJ2-1
CATSSTGSYNEQFF
>TRBV5-4|TRBJ2-7
CASSLRGYEQYF
>TRBV5-6|TRBJ1-2
CASSLEVRGYGYTF
>TRBV4-1|TRBJ1-2
CASSQEGYYGYTF
>TRBV4-3|TRBJ1-2
CASSQGLSQGNYGYTF
>TRBV6-6|TRBJ2-7
CASSYSRGGRREQYF
>TRBV5-1|TRBJ1-2
CASSPSQGADGYTF
>TRBV11-2|TRBJ1-2
CASSHDTGVGYTF
>TRBV5-1|TRBJ1-1
CASSLPGPQGAGEAFF
>TRBV5-1|TRBJ1-5
CASSPGGGTASNQPQHF
>TRBV10-2|TRBJ2-2
CASSESRLAGGPPNTGELFF
>TRBV3-1/TRBV3-2|TRBJ2-5
CASSQGGAGETQYF
>TRBV5-6|TRBJ2-2
CASSKTGNTGELFF
>TRBV5-6|TRBJ1-2
CASSFPQGNDGYTF
>TRBV11-2|TRBJ2-5
CASSLLETQYF
>TRBV30|TRBJ2-1
CAWRTSGGNNEQFF
>TRBV5-1|TRBJ2-1
CASSFPTGTGYNEQFF
>TRBV3-1/TRBV3-2|TRBJ1-1
CASSQGWGPLNTEAFF
>TRBV7-2|TRBJ2-1
CASSREIQGFNEQFF
>TRBV6-2/TRBV6-3|TRBJ1-2
CASSSPRTGHYGYTF
>TRBV13|TRBJ2-1
CASSRQGIPYNEQFF
>TRBV5-8|TRBJ2-5
CASSLEGALRETQYF
>TRBV5-5|TRBJ2-1
CASSTPMRDDYNEQFF
>TRBV6-6|TRBJ2-7
CASSPSLAGRIPYEQYF
>TRBV10-3|TRBJ2-1
CAISEGTSAFF
>TRBV6-1|TRBJ2-1
CASSENAGGQYNEQFF
>TRBV9|TRBJ2-1
CASSVDRAYNEQFF
>TRBV7-8|TRBJ1-3
CASSFQPGQSSGNTIYF
>TRBV7-2|TRBJ1-2
CASSPVGVPVNYGYTF
>TRBV30|TRBJ1-6
CAWKGNNSPLHF
>TRBV14|TRBJ2-7
CASSRSGALSYEQYF
>TRBV18|TRBJ2-3
CASSPRTALNTDTQYF
>TRBV19|TRBJ1-2
CASTMGQGSGGYTF